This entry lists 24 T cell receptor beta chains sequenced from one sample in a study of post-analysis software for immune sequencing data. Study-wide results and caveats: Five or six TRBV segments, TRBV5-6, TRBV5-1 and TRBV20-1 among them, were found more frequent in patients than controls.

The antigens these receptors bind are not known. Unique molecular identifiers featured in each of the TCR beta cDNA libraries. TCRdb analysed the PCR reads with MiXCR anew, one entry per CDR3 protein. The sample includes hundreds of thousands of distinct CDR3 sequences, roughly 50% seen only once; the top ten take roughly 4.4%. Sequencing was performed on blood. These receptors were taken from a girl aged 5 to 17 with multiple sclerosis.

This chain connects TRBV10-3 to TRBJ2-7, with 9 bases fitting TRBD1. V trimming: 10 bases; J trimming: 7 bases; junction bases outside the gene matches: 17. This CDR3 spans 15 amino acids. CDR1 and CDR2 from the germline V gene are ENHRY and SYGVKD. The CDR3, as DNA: TGTGCCAACAGCGGGACGGGACAGGGAGGTGGGGAGCAGTACTTC. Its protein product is CANSGTGQGGGEQYF.

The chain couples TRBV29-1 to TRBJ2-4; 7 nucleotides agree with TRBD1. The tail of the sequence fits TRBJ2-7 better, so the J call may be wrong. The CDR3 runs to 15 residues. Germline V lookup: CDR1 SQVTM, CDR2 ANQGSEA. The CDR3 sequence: CSVRNRGQSAYEQYF. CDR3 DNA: TGCAGCGTTCGCAATCGGGGACAGTCCGCCTACGAGCAGTACTTC.

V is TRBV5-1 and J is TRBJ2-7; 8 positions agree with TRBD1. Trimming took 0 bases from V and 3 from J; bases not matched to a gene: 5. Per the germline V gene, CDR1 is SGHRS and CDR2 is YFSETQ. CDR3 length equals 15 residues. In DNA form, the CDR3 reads TGCGCCAGCAGCTTGGACGCCAGGGGGCTCTACGAGCAGTACTTC. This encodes CASSLDARGLYEQYF.

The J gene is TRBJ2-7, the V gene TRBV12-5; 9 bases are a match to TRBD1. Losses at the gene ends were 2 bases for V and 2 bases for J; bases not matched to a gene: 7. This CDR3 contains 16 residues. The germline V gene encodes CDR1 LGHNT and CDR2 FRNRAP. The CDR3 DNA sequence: TGTGCTAGTGGTTTGCTACAGGGGGCCCTAACCTACGAGCAGTACTTC. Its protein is CASGLLQGALTYEQYF.

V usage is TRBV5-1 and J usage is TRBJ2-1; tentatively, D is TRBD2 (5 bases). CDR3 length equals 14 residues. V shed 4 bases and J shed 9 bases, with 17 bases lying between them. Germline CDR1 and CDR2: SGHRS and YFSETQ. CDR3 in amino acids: CASSTYGPGSEQFF. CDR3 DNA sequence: TGCGCCAGCAGCACATATGGCCCGGGGAGTGAGCAGTTCTTC.

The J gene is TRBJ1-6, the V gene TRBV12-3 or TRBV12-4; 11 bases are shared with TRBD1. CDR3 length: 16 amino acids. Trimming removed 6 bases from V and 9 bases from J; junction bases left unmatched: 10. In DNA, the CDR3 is TGTGCCAGCAGGACGCCCGGGACAGGGGGGAGTTCACCCCTCCACTTT. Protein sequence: CASRTPGTGGSSPLHF.

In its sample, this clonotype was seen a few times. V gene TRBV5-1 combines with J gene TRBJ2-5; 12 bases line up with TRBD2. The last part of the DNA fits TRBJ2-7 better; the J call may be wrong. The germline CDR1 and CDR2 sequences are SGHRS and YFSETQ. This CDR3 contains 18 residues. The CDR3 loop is CASSPGLAGFISAYEQYF. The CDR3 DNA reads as TGCGCCAGCAGCCCCGGACTAGCGGGATTTATCTCCGCCTACGAGCAGTACTTC.

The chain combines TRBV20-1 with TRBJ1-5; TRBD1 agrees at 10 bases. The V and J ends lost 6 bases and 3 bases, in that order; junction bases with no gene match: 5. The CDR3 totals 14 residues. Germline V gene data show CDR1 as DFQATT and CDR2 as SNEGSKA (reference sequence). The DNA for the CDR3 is TGCAGTGCCTCGACAGGGGGCTCCAATCAGCCCCAGCATTTT. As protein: CSASTGGSNQPQHF.

DNA of the CDR3: TGTGCCAGCAGCCCGTCCGGGACAGGGTTTACTAGCGGGCATGAGACCCAGTACTTC. Amino acid sequence: CASSPSGTGFTSGHETQYF. The V gene is TRBV9, the J gene TRBJ2-5; either TRBD1 or TRBD2 may fit D (9 bases each). The germline gives CDR1 SGDLS, CDR2 YYNGEE. The V end lost 4 bases, the J end lost 5 bases, and 30 bases lay between the germline ends. CDR3 length: 19 amino acids.

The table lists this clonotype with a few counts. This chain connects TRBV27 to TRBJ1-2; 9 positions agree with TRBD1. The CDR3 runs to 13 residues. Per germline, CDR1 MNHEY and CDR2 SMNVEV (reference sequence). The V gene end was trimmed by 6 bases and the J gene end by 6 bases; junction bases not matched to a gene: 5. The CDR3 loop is CASRLQGAHGYTF. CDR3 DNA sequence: TGTGCCAGCAGGCTACAGGGGGCGCATGGCTACACCTTC.

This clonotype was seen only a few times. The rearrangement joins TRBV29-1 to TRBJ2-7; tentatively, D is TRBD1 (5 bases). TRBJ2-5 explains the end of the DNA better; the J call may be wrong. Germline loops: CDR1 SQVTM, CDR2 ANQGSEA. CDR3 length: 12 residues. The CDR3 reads CSGVSGYETQYF. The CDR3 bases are TGCAGCGGGGTATCAGGGTACGAGACCCAGTACTTC.

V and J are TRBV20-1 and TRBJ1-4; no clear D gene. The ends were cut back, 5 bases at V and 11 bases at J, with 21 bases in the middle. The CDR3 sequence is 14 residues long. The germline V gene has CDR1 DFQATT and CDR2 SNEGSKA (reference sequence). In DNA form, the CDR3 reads TGCAGTGCTCCTTTAATGGACCGTATCGCGAAACTGTTTTTT. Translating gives CSAPLMDRIAKLFF.

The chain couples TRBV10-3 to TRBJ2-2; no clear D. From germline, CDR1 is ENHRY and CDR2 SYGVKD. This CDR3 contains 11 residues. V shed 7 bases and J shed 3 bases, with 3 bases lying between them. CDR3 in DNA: TGTGCCATCACGGACACCGGGGAGCTGTTTTTT. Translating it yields CAITDTGELFF.

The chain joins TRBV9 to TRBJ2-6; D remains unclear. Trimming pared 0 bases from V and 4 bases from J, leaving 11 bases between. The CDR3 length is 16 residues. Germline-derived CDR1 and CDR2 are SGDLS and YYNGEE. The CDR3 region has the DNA TGTGCCAGCAGCGTAGTTGGTGGAACCGGGGCCAACGTCCTGACTTTC. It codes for CASSVVGGTGANVLTF.

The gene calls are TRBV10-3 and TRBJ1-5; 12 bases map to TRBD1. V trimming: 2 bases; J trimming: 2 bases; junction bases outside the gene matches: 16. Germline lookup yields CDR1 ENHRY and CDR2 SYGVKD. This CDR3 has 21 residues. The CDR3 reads CAISETLSGTGGIWGNQPQHF. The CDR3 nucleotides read TGTGCCATCAGTGAGACCCTGAGCGGGACAGGGGGCATTTGGGGCAATCAGCCCCAGCATTTT.

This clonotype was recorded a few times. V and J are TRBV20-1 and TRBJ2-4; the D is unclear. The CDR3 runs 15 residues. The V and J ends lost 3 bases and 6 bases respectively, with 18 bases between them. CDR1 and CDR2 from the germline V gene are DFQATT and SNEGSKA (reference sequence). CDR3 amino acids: CSASPPDRTSNIQYF. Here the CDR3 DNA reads TGCAGTGCTAGTCCCCCGGACCGCACCTCAAACATTCAGTACTTC.

This CDR3 reads CSASKTSGASGAYEQYF. The CDR3 nucleotides read TGCAGTGCTTCAAAGACATCAGGGGCTAGCGGGGCCTACGAGCAGTACTTC. The V gene is TRBV20-1, the J gene TRBJ2-7, with 9 bases fitting TRBD2. Germline CDR1 DFQATT, CDR2 SNEGSKA (reference sequence). The CDR3 is 17 amino acids. Trimming cost V 5 bases and J 2 bases; bases outside gene matches: 16.

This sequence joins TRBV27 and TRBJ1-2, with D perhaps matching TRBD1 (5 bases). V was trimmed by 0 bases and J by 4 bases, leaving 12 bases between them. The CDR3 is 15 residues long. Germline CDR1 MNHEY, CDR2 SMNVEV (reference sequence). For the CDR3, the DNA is TGTGCCAGCAGTTTATCGGGACCGCCTCTCTATGGCTACACCTTC. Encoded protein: CASSLSGPPLYGYTF.

CDR3 in DNA: TGTGCCATCAGAGACAGGGGCCAATTCTATGGCTACACCTTC. It is translated as CAIRDRGQFYGYTF. V is TRBV6-5 and J is TRBJ1-2, with TRBD1 identical over 8 bases. The CDR3 runs to 14 residues. The germline V gene encodes CDR1 MNHEY and CDR2 SVGAGI. With V trimmed by 10 bases and J by 4 bases, 11 bases remained unmatched.

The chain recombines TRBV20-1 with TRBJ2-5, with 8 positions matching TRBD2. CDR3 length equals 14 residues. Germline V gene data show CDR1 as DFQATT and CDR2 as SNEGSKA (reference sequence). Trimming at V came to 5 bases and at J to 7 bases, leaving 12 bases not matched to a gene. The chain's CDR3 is CSAHSNSGVGTQYF. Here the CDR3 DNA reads TGCAGTGCTCACTCAAATAGCGGGGTGGGGACCCAGTACTTC.

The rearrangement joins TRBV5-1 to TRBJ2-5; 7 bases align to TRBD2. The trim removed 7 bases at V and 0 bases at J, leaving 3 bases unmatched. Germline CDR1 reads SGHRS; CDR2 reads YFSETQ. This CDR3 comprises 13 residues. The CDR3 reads CASREVHQETQYF. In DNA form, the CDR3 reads TGCGCCAGCCGGGAGGTTCACCAAGAGACCCAGTACTTC.

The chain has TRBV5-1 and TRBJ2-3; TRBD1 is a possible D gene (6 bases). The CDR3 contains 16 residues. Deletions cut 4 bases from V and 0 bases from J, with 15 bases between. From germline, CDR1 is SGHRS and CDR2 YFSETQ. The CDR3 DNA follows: TGCGCCAGCAGCCGGTGGGCGGACAGAAGCACAGATACGCAGTATTTT. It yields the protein CASSRWADRSTDTQYF. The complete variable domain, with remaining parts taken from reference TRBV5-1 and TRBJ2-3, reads KAGVTQTPRYLIKTRGQQVTLSCSPISGHRSVSWYQQTPGQGLQFLFEYFSETQRNKGNFPGRFSGRQFSNSRSEMNVSTLELGDSALYLCASSRWADRSTDTQYFGPGTRLTVL.

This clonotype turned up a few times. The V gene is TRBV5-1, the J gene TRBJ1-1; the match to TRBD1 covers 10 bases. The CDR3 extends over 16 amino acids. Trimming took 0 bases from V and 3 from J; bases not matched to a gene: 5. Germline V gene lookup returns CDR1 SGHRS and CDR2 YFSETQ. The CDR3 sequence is CASSLGTGQGDTEAFF. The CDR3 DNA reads TGCGCCAGCAGCTTGGGGACTGGACAGGGGGACACTGAAGCTTTCTTT. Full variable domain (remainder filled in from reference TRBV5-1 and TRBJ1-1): KAGVTQTPRYLIKTRGQQVTLSCSPISGHRSVSWYQQTPGQGLQFLFEYFSETQRNKGNFPGRFSGRQFSNSRSEMNVSTLELGDSALYLCASSLGTGQGDTEAFFGQGTRLTVV.

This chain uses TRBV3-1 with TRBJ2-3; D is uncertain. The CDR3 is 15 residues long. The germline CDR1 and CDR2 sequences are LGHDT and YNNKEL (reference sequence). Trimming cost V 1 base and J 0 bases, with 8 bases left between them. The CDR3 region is CASSQGTESTDTQYF. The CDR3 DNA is TGTGCCAGCAGCCAAGGAACAGAGAGCACAGATACGCAGTATTTT.